This TCR beta chain was observed in a study of cytomegalovirus exposure and HLA in healthy donors. Trimming took off 2 bases at V and 4 bases at J, with 14 bases between the two ends. This CDR3 has 15 amino acids. Per germline, CDR1 MNHNS and CDR2 SASEGT. It was with 60 Vbeta and 13 Jbeta primers that the PCR ran. The method was immunoSEQ multiplex PCR; TCRdb's version includes in-frame clones alone and lacks a portion of them. The table has about 190,000 clones, approximately 80% seen once. This TCR came from a woman between 45 and 60 years old in good health and CMV-seropositive. This chain joins TRBV6-1 and TRBJ2-5; D possibly corresponds to TRBD2 (7 bases). Sequenced input: PBMCs. The CDR3 loop is CASSEMGGLRETQYF. The DNA for the CDR3 is TGTGCCAGCAGTGAAATGGGGGGGCTCAGAGAGACCCAGTACTTC.